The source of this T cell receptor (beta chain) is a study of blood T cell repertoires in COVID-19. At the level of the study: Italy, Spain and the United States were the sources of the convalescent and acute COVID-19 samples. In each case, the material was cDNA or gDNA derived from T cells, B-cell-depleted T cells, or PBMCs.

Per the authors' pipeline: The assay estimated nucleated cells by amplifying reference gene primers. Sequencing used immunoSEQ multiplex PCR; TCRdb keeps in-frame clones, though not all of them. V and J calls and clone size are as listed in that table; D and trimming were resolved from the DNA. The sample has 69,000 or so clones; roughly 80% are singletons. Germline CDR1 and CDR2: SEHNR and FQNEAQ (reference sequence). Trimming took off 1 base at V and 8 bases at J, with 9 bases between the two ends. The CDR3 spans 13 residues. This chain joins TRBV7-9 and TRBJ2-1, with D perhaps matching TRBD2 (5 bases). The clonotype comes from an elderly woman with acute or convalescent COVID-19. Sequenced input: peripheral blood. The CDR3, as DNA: TGTGCCAGCAGCTTAGGTTACGGGGATGAGCAGTTCTTC. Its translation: CASSLGYGDEQFF.